Described below is a single T cell receptor beta chain sequence and its context. Its antigen is as yet unknown. The source of the sample is a study of cytomegalovirus exposure and HLA in healthy donors. 60 Vbeta and 13 Jbeta primers were used in PCR. Clones were sequenced by immunoSEQ multiplex PCR, and TCRdb holds only the in-frame ones, with some missing. The sample shows approximately 150,000 clones, about four fifths of them seen only once. The ends were cut back, 1 base at V and 5 bases at J, with 9 bases in the middle. Germline CDR1 is KGHSH and CDR2 is LQKENI. The CDR3 loop spans 15 amino acids. Study-level points and caveats: A previous analysis found most TCR beta V segments productive roughly 87% or roughly 30% of the time. Several V segments, TRBV6-2 and TRBV6-3 among them, could not be told apart and were dropped.

The TCR comes from a man aged 40-49 years in good health and CMV-seronegative. Sample: PBMCs. The chain uses TRBV18 and TRBJ1-6; weak D call: TRBD1 (6 bases). The chain's CDR3 is CASSPQGQNNSPLHF. The CDR3 DNA follows: TGTGCCAGCTCACCACAAGGACAGAATAATTCACCCCTCCACTTT.